These 23 T cell receptor beta chains originate from one sample sequenced in a study of tumor-infiltrating lymphocytes in primary liver carcinoma. Starting from 500 ng of total RNA, TCR beta cDNA was produced with a primer in the constant region. Investigators got TCR beta libraries out of three nested multiplex PCR rounds, done with slightly modified ARM-PCR. Each of the first two PCR rounds ran nine to ten cycles with TRBV1-TRBV30 forward and C-beta reverse primers. TCRdb analysed the multiplex PCR reads with MiXCR anew, one entry per CDR3 protein. The sample gives under 25,000 distinct CDR3 sequences, roughly four fifths of which show up once; about 32% is in the top ten. The source material, roughly 18-30 mg of unsorted bulk tissue, was used to co-extract RNA and DNA. Input material: liver tumor tissue from sampling region 5. The subset: tumor region T5, tumor centre. The receptor set was obtained from a woman younger than 45 with primary liver carcinoma and hepatitis B virus infection.

With respect to this clonotype: The junction shows a germline mismatch at one end, possibly a read error. This chain joins TRBV4-3 and TRBJ1-2; a weak D match, TRBD1 (5 bases). Germline loops: CDR1 LGHNA, CDR2 YSLEER. The CDR3 length is 20 residues. The DNA of the CDR3 is TGCGCCAGCAGCCAAGGCGAAGGAAGGGGCAGGACTGCTGCTAATTATGGCTACACCTTC. As protein: CASSQGEGRGRTAANYGYTF.

As to this clonotype: This may arise from a read error, as a much more abundant clone is one base away. The chain is built from TRBV18 and TRBJ2-7; D is unresolved. The germline V gene encodes CDR1 KGHSH and CDR2 LQKENI. The CDR3 runs to 12 residues. The CDR3 protein is CASSPNSYDQYF. The CDR3 DNA sequence: TGTGCCAGCTCACCCAATTCCTACGATCAGTACTTC.

Comment on this clonotype: A read error may produce the germline difference seen at one junction end. This chain uses TRBV28 with TRBJ1-1; no clear D. Germline values: CDR1 MDHEN, CDR2 SYDVKM. The CDR3 is made up of 11 amino acids. CDR3 nucleotide sequence: TGTCCCAGCAGTATAAGGGTCGAATCTTTCTTT. This translates into CPSSIRVESFF.

In the case of this clonotype: Lacking the conserved final phenylalanine or tryptophan, this CDR3 likely reflects a read error. The DNA is left out, because the CDR3 cannot be placed on it with certainty; the CDR3 is given as TCRdb lists it. The chain is built from TRBV4-1 and TRBJ2-1; the DNA was not used to check the table's D call, TRBD2. Germline assignment: CDR1 MGHRA and CDR2 YSYEKL. A total of 18 residues make up the CDR3, ends included. CDR3 protein: CASGQDLRGTLAGGSLFI.

With respect to this clonotype: At one of its ends the junction is not consistent with the germline gene, which may arise from a read error. The V call is TRBV11-2, the J call TRBJ2-7, with D possibly matching TRBD2 (5 bases). CDR1 and CDR2 (germline): SGHAT, FQNNGV. The CDR3 spans 15 residues. The CDR3 reads CVTSLETRDLRGQCF. CDR3 coding DNA: TGTGTCACCAGCTTAGAAACGAGGGATCTACGCGGGCAGTGCTTC. Full variable domain (remainder filled in from reference TRBV11-2 and TRBJ2-7): EAGVAQSPRYKIIEKRQSVAFWCNPISGHATLYWYQQILGQGPKLLIQFQNNGVVDDSQLPKDRFSAERLKGVDSTLKIQPAKLEDSAVYLCVTSLETRDLRGQCFGPGTRLTVT.

As regards this clonotype: A junction end diverges from the germline sequence, so it may reflect a read error. The rearrangement links TRBV11-2 to TRBJ2-7; D not resolved. The CDR3 has 13 residues. Germline V gene sequence: CDR1 SGHAT, CDR2 FQNNGV. CDR3 DNA: TGTGCCAGCAACACATCGAATACGGGCGAGCAATACTTC. Translated: CASNTSNTGEQYF.

By sample fraction, this clonotype is medium-sized (0.01 to 0.1%). The rearrangement links TRBV4-2 to TRBJ2-2, with 7 positions matching TRBD2. Losses at the gene ends were 0 bases for V and 7 bases for J; bases not matched to a gene: 8. In germline, CDR1 is LGHNA, CDR2 YNFKEQ. The CDR3 has 16 amino acids. Written as DNA, the CDR3 is TGTGCCAGCAGCCAAGATGTGGGGGAGGGCGTCGGGGAGCTGTTTTTT. Amino acid sequence: CASSQDVGEGVGELFF.

For this clonotype: A read error may account for a junction end that differs from germline. The V and J genes are TRBV10-3 and TRBJ2-5; D call uncertain. Germline CDR1 ENHRY, CDR2 SYGVKD. The CDR3 has 15 amino acids. This chain's CDR3 is CAISKSATRQETQYF. In nucleotides, the CDR3 is TGTGCCATCAGTAAGTCTGCTACCAGACAAGAGACCCAGTACTTT.

With regard to this clonotype: Sequence at one end of the junction differs from germline and may be a read error. The V gene is TRBV4-2, the J gene TRBJ2-3; 8 bases map to TRBD1. The germline V gene has CDR1 LGHNA and CDR2 YNFKEQ. The CDR3 is 14 amino acids. CDR3 in amino acids: CVSSESTGVDMHYF. The CDR3 DNA reads TGTGTCAGCAGCGAATCGACAGGGGTAGATATGCACTATTTT.

Concerning this clonotype itself: The junction departs from the called germline gene at one end, perhaps through a read error. This chain connects TRBV5-6 to TRBJ2-2; D gene unclear. CDR1 is SGHDT and CDR2 is YYEEEE in the germline V gene. The CDR3 has 15 amino acids. The CDR3 sequence is CASRLAPRIIGELFF. The CDR3 bases are TGTGCTAGCAGATTGGCACCCAGAATCATCGGGGAGCTGTTTTTT.

The V call is TRBV29-1, the J call TRBJ2-2; D call uncertain. Germline V CDR1 and CDR2: SQVTM, ANQGSEA. This CDR3 is 12 amino acids long. The CDR3: CIIVGWAGELFF. Written as DNA, the CDR3 is TGCATCATTGTCGGATGGGCCGGGGAGCTGTTTTTT.

For this clonotype: The conserved phenylalanine or tryptophan is not found at the CDR3 terminus, so this likely reflects a read error. This chain connects TRBV7-8 to TRBJ2-2; D remains unclear. Germline V gene sequence: CDR1 SGHVS, CDR2 FQNEAQ. CDR3 length: 17 residues. The CDR3 DNA follows: TGTGCCAGCAATTCGCGGTGCCACACGCCGAACATCGGGGAGCTGTTTTCT. It encodes CASNSRCHTPNIGELFS.

This clonotype was counted at least ten times. The chain links TRBV7-8 to TRBJ2-3; maybe TRBD2 (5 bases). V dropped 4 bases and J dropped 10 bases, with 15 bases sitting between them. The CDR3 is 13 amino acids. Per the germline V gene, CDR1 is SGHVS and CDR2 is FQNEAQ. CDR3 amino acids: CASSSLVSDAQYF. CDR3 sequence (DNA): TGTGCCAGCAGCTCACTAGTATCAGACGCGCAGTATTTT.

Turning to this clonotype: Given a much more abundant clone one base away, this may be a read error. This chain joins TRBV16 and TRBJ2-3, with D uncertain. The germline V gene has CDR1 KGHSY and CDR2 FQNENV. This CDR3 region has 11 residues. CDR3 loop: CASSAKDTRYF. CDR3 DNA sequence: TGTGCCAGCAGCGCGAAAGATACGCGGTATTTT.

Worth noting for this clonotype: This is likely a read error, given that the CDR3 carries no conserved phenylalanine or tryptophan at its end. The chain's CDR3 is CVSSPYQGMYEQYL. Here the CDR3 DNA reads TGTGTCAGCAGCCCATACCAAGGGATGTACGAGCAGTACCTC. This rearrangement joins TRBV5-4 to TRBJ2-7; the D is unclear. The CDR3 covers 14 residues. Germline lookup yields CDR1 SGHNT and CDR2 YYREEE (reference sequence).

Sample share makes this clonotype medium-sized. This chain uses TRBV5-4 with TRBJ2-1, with 13 bases fitting TRBD2. Germline V gene lookup returns CDR1 SGHNT and CDR2 YYREEE (reference sequence). The CDR3 totals 17 residues. J was trimmed by 7 bases and V by 4 bases; bases with no gene match: 11. The CDR3 loop reads CASSRGLTSGGTNEQFF. In DNA form, the CDR3 reads TGTGCCAGCAGCCGGGGTCTGACTAGCGGGGGGACAAATGAGCAGTTCTTC.

Turning to this clonotype: The CDR3 does not close with the conserved phenylalanine or tryptophan, likely indicating a read error. The chain has TRBV10-2 and TRBJ2-7, with D possibly being TRBD1 (6 bases). Germline V gene lookup returns CDR1 WSHSY and CDR2 SAAADI. The CDR3 loop spans 14 amino acids. CDR3 in DNA: TGCTCCTGCAGAAGGACAGCCAATTCCTACGAGCAGTACTTA. It is translated as CSCRRTANSYEQYL.

As for this clonotype: At one end the junction does not follow the germline gene, possibly because of a read error. The chain uses TRBV11-2 and TRBJ2-2; D is possibly TRBD2 (6 bases). Germline loops: CDR1 SGHAT, CDR2 FQNNGV. The CDR3 covers 17 residues. The DNA for the CDR3 is TGTGCCAGCAGCTTAGCAATAGGAGGGGCGAATACCGGGGAGCTGTTTTTT. Translated: CASSLAIGGANTGELFF.

About this clonotype: The junction and the germline gene differ at one end; a read error may be behind it. The CDR3 DNA reads TGTGCCAGCAGCCGCATGGGGCGCGGAGACTATGGCTGCACCTTC. This sequence encodes CASSRMGRGDYGCTF. This chain connects TRBV11-2 to TRBJ1-2, with a weak D call TRBD1 (5 bases). The CDR3 covers 15 residues. Per the germline V gene, CDR1 is SGHAT and CDR2 is FQNNGV. Looking up the rest from reference TRBV11-2 and TRBJ1-2 gives the full variable domain: EAGVAQSPRYKIIEKRQSVAFWCNPISGHATLYWYQQILGQGPKLLIQFQNNGVVDDSQLPKDRFSAERLKGVDSTLKIQPAKLEDSAVYLCASSRMGRGDYGCTFGSGTRLTVV.

V gene TRBV11-2 combines with J gene TRBJ2-1; D gene ambiguous. Germline V gene data show CDR1 as SGHAT and CDR2 as FQNNGV. This CDR3 is built from 14 residues. The CDR3: CISSSFYGPNEQFF. The CDR3 coding sequence is TGTATCAGCAGCTCTTTTTATGGGCCCAATGAGCAGTTCTTC.

On this clonotype: The junction and the germline gene differ at one end; a read error may be behind it. V and J are TRBV11-2 and TRBJ2-3; D may correspond to TRBD1 or TRBD2 (5 bases each). CDR3 length: 16 amino acids. Per germline, CDR1 SGHAT and CDR2 FQNNGV. In DNA form, the CDR3 reads TGCGCCGGCAGCCGGACGCGAGAGGGAAGGGGAGATACGCAGTATTTT. Translated, it gives CAGSRTREGRGDTQYF.

Of note for this clonotype: One junction end does not reproduce the germline sequence, and a read error may be involved. The chain combines TRBV7-8 with TRBJ1-4, with TRBD1 matching 7 bases. Germline assignment: CDR1 SGHVS and CDR2 FQNEAQ. This CDR3 contains 15 residues. CDR3 in amino acids: CASSSNRGKSERLFF. CDR3 DNA sequence: TGTGCCAGCAGCTCCAACAGGGGTAAATCTGAAAGACTGTTTTTC.

About this clonotype itself: A much larger clone differs by one base, so this may be a read error. V is TRBV20-1 and J is TRBJ1-5; D uncertain. This CDR3 comprises 12 residues. Germline V gene lookup returns CDR1 DFQATT and CDR2 SNEGSKA (reference sequence). The CDR3 protein is CNANGGNQPQHF. The CDR3 nucleotides are TGCAATGCCAACGGGGGCAATCAGCCCCAGCATTTT.